The TCR beta chain under discussion was sequenced for a study of neurological immune-mediated disorders. General study points: Because no CDR3 amino acid sequences were shared across subjects by expanded clones, private repertoires were suggested in all groups.

In this sample, this clonotype turned up many times. Its target is not known. 2 million PBMCs stored at -80 C were the source of the unsorted libraries. The cDNA came from 5'RACE, which used 10-nucleotide random UMIs. A single run covered 15-18 subjects with over 180 million TCR-beta sequences. TCRdb redid the calling of the 5' RACE reads with MiXCR, one entry per CDR3 protein. The profile shows fewer than 45,000 distinct CDR3 sequences, less than 8.5% of them singletons. The CDR3 runs to 12 residues. Germline lookup yields CDR1 SQVTM and CDR2 ANQGSEA. Trimming cost V 6 bases and J 4 bases, with 9 bases left between them.

The sample taken for sequencing was PBMCs. This TCR was recovered from a woman aged 40 to 49 in good health. The V gene is TRBV29-1, the J gene TRBJ2-2; unclear D gene. CDR3 sequence reads: CSVVTSTGELFF. The CDR3 nucleotides are TGCAGCGTGGTGACCTCCACCGGGGAGCTGTTTTTT.